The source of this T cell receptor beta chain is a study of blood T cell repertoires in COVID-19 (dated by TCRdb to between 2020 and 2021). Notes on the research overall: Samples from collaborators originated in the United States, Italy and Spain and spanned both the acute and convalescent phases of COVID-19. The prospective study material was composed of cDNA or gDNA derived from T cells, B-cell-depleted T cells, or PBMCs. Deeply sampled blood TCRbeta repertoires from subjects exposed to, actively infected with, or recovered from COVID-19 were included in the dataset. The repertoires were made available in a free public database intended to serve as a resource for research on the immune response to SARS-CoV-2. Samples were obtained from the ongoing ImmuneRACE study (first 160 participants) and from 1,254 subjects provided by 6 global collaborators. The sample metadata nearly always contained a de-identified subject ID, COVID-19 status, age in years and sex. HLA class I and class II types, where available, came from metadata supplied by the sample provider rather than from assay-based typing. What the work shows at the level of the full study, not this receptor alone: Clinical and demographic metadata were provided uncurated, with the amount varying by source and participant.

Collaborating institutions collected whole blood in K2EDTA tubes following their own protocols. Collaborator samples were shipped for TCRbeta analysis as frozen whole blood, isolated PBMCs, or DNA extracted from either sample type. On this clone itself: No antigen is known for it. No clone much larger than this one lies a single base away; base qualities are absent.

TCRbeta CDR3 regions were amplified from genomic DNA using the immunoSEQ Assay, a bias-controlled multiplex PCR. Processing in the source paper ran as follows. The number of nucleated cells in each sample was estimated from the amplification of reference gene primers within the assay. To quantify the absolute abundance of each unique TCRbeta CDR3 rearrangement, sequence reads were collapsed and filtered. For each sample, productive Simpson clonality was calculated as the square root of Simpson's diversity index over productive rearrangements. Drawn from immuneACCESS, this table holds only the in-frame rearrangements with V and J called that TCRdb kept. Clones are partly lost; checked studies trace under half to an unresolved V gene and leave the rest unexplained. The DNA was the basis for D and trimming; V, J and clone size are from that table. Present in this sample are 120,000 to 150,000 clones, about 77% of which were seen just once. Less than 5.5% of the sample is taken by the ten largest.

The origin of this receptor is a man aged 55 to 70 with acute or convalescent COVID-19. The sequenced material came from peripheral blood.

The CDR3 region has the sequence CAWSGGVASTDTQYF. Read as DNA, the sequence is TGTGCCTGGAGTGGGGGGGTAGCAAGCACAGATACGCAGTATTTT. The sequence is built from TRBV30 and TRBJ2-3, and TRBD2 may be the D gene, going by 6 matching bases. Inclusive of the bounding cysteine and phenylalanine, the CDR3 is 15 residues long. Only CDR3 DNA remains: 45 bases, in frame from the first base. The germline V gene (reference sequence) provides CDR1 GTSNPN and CDR2 SVGIG. V loses 1 base, J loses 0 bases, and the germline ends lie 11 bases apart.